This TCR beta chain was identified during a study of OX40 agonist ivuxolimab in advanced cancers. The V segment lost 3 bases and the J segment 0 bases; nucleotides outside the gene matches: 5. The germline V gene has CDR1 SEHNR and CDR2 FQNEAQ (reference sequence). The CDR3 runs 18 residues. On this clone itself: Its target is not known.

Study results and caveats: CD8+ T cells (on average) carried more expanded clones than CD4+ T cells.

Profiled with immunoSEQ multiplex PCR; TCRdb holds only in-frame clones, not every one. The sample contains roughly 48,000 clones, around 87% of which appear only once. The sequence came from an adult with an advanced solid tumor such as melanoma, head and neck, liver or kidney cancer. Source: CD4+ or CD8+ T cells sorted from blood, taken in a trial of the OX40 agonist ivuxolimab. This sequence joins TRBV7-9 and TRBJ2-6, with 10 bases fitting TRBD1. CDR3 region: CASSFWGQGNSGANVLTF. CDR3 coding DNA: TGTGCCAGCAGCTTTTGGGGACAGGGGAACTCTGGGGCCAACGTCCTGACTTTC.